These 5 T cell receptor beta chains were sequenced from one sample in a study of molecular identifiers for immune sequencing clone quantification. TCRdb re-analysed the PCR reads in MiXCR, keeping a single row per CDR3 protein. The sample has under 650,000 distinct CDR3 sequences; just under 20% are singletons. The sequenced sample was naive CD8+ T cells from blood, with Jurkat cell RNA spiked in. The sample's subset: FACS-sorted CD8+CD4-CCR7+CD45RA+ naive T cells. The receptors stem from a human donor in good health. Some libraries in this study had Jurkat cell RNA spiked in.

CDR3 sequence: CATSRDWGEETQYF. The DNA of the CDR3 is TGTGCCACCAGCAGAGACTGGGGGGAAGAGACCCAGTACTTC. The chain carries TRBV15 and TRBJ2-5; D might be TRBD2 (6 bases). V lost 0 bases and J lost 3, with 8 bases in between. Germline V gene data show CDR1 as LNHNV and CDR2 as YYDKDF (reference sequence). CDR3 length: 14 residues.

This clonotype was seen ten or more times. This chain joins TRBV18 and TRBJ2-7, with D perhaps matching TRBD1 (5 bases). The V gene's germline CDR1 is KGHSH and CDR2 LQKENI. Trimming pared 6 bases from V and 4 bases from J, leaving 19 bases between. The length of the CDR3 is 15 residues. In DNA form, the CDR3 reads TGTGCCAGCTCGAAGACAGCGCTCGGGTCGTACGAGCAGTACTTC. Translated: CASSKTALGSYEQYF.

The CDR3 DNA reads TGTGCCAGCAGTTTTCGACCGCTTCCTAACTATGGCTACACCTTC. It translates to CASSFRPLPNYGYTF. The J gene is TRBJ1-2, the V gene TRBV6-2 or TRBV6-3; D gene ambiguous. Germline V lookup: CDR1 MNHEY, CDR2 SVGEGT. V was cut by 4 bases and J by 0 bases, with 12 bases left in between. The CDR3 consists of 15 residues.

At least ten counts were recorded for this clonotype. The rearrangement joins TRBV24-1 to TRBJ2-3; no definite D call. The CDR3 has 12 residues. CDR1 and CDR2 from the germline V gene are KGHDR and SFDVKD. Trimming stripped 5 bases from V and 3 bases from J, with 5 bases between. Here the CDR3 DNA reads TGTGCCACCAGTGGAGGTACAGATACGCAGTATTTT. As protein: CATSGGTDTQYF.

This clonotype was detected only a few times. V and J are TRBV4-2 and TRBJ2-2; 13 positions agree with TRBD2. Germline trimming cut 4 bases from V and 3 bases from J; bases unmatched to any gene: 5. From germline, CDR1 is LGHNA and CDR2 YNFKEQ. This CDR3 has 17 amino acids. CDR3 bases: TGTGCCAGCAGCCCACTAGCGGGAGGGCCCGACACCGGGGAGCTGTTTTTT. Translated: CASSPLAGGPDTGELFF.